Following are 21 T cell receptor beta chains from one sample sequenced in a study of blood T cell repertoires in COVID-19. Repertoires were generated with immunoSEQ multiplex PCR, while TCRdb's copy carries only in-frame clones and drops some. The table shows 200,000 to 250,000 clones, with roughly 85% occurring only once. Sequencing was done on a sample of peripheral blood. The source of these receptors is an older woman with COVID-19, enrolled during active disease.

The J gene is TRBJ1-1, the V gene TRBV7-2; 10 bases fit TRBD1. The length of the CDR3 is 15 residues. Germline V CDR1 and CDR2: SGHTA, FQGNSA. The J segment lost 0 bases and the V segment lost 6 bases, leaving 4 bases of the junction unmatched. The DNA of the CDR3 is TGTGCCAGCAGTTCGACAGGGGGCTTGAACACTGAAGCTTTCTTT. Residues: CASSSTGGLNTEAFF.

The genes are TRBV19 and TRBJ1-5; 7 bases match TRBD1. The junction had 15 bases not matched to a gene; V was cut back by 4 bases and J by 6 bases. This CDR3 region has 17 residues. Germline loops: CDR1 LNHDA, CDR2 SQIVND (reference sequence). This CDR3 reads CASSNIGQDALGQPQHF. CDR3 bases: TGTGCCAGTAGTAATATCGGACAGGACGCTCTCGGTCAGCCCCAGCATTTT.

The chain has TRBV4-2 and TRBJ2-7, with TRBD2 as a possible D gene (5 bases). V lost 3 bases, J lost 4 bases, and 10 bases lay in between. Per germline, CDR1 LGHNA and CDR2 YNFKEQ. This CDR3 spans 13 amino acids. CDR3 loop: CASSHKLEYEQYF. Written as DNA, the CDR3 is TGTGCCAGCAGCCATAAACTAGAATACGAGCAGTACTTC.

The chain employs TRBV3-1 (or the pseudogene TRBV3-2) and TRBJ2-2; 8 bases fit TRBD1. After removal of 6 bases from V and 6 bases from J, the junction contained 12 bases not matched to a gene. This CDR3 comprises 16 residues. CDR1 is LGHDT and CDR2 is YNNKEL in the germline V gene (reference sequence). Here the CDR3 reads CASSLRAGGAAGELFF. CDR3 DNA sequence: TGTGCCAGCAGTCTCAGGGCAGGGGGCGCGGCCGGGGAGCTGTTTTTT.

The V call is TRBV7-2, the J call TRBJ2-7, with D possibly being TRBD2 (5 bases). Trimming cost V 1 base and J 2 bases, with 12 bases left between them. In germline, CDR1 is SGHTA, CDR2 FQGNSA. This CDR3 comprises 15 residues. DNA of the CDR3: TGTGCCAGCAGCTTAGACGGCCGGGGTCCCTACGAGCAGTACTTC. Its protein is CASSLDGRGPYEQYF.

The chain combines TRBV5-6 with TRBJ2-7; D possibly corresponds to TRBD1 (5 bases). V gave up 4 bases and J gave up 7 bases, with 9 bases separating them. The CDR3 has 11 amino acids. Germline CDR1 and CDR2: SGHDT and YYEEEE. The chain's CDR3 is CASSIRDEQYF. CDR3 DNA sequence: TGTGCCAGCAGCATCAGGGATGAGCAGTACTTC.

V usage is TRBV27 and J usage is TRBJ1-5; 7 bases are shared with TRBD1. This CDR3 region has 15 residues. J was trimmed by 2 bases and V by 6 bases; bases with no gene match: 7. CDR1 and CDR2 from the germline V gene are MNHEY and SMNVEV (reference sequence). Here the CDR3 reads CASRISGGGNQPQHF. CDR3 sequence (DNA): TGTGCCAGCAGAATCTCAGGGGGAGGCAATCAGCCCCAGCATTTT.

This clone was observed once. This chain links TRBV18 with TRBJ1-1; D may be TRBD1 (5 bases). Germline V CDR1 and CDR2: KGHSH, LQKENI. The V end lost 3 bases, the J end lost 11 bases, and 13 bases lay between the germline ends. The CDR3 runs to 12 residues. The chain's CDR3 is CASSPIRDSAFF. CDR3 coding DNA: TGTGCCAGCTCACCGATCAGGGACTCGGCTTTCTTT.

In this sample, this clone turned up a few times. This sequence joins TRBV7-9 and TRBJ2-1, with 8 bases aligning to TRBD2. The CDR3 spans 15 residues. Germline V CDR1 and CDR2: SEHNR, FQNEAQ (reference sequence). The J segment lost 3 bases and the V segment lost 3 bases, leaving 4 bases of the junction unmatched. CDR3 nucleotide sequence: TGTGCCAGCAGCTTGCAACTAGCGGTCTACAATGAGCAGTTCTTC. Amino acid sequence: CASSLQLAVYNEQFF.

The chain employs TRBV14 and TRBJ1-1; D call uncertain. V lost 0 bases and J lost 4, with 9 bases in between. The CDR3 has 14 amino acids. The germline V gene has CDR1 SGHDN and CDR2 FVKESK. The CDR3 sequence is CASSQDTVVTEAFF. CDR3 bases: TGTGCCAGCAGCCAAGATACGGTTGTCACTGAAGCTTTCTTT.

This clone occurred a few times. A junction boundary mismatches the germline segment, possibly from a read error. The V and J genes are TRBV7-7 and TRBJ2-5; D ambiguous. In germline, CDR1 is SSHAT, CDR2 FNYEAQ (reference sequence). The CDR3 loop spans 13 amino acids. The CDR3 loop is CASSLALGETQYF. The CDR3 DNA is TGTGCTAGCAGCTTAGCACTCGGTGAGACCCAGTACTTC.

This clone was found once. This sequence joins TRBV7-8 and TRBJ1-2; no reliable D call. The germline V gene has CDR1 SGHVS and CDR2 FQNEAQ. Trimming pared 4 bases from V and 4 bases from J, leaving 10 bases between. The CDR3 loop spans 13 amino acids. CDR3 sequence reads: CASSSREAYGYTF. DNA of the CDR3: TGTGCCAGCAGCTCGAGAGAGGCCTATGGCTACACCTTC.

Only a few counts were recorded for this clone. The DNA of the CDR3 is TGTGCCAGCATATTGCAGGGTTACGAGCAGTACTTC. It is translated as CASILQGYEQYF. The chain is built from TRBV2 and TRBJ2-7, with a weak D call TRBD1 (5 bases). This CDR3 has 12 residues. The V end was cut by 7 bases, the J end by 4 bases, with 11 bases between. From germline, CDR1 is SNHLY and CDR2 FYNNEI.

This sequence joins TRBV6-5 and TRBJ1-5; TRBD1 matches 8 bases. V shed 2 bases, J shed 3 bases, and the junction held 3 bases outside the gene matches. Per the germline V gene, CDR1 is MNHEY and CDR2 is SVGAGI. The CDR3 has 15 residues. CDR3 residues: CASSYGTGYNQPQHF. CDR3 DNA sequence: TGTGCCAGCAGTTACGGGACAGGATACAATCAGCCCCAGCATTTT.

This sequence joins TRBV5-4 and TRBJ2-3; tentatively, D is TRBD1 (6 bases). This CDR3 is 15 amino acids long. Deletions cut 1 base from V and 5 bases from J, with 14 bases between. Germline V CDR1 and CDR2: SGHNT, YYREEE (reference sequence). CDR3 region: CASSLLGARGDTQYF. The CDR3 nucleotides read TGTGCCAGCAGCTTGCTGGGGGCCCGTGGAGATACGCAGTATTTT.

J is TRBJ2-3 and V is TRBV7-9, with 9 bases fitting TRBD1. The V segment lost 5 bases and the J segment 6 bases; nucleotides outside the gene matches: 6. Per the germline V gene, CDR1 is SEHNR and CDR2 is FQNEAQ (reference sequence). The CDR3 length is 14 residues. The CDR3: CASSPDRGQDTQYF. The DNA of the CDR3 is TGTGCCAGCAGCCCGGACAGGGGACAGGATACGCAGTATTTT.

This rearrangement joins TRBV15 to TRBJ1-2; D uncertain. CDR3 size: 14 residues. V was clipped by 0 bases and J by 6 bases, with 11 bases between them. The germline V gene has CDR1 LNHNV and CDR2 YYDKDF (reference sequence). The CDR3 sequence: CATSRESRGDGYTF. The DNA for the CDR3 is TGTGCCACCAGCAGAGAATCAAGAGGAGATGGCTACACCTTC.

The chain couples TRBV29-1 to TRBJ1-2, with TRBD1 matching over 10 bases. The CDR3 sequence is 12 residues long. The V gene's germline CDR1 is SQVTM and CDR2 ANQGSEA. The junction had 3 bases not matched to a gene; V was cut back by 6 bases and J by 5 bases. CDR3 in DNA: TGCAGCGTGGGGACAGGGGAGTATGGCTACACCTTC. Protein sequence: CSVGTGEYGYTF. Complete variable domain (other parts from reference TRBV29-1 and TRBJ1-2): SAVISQKPSRDICQRGTSLTIQCQVDSQVTMMFWYRQQPGQSLTLIATANQGSEATYESGFVIDKFPISRPNLTFSTLTVSNMSPEDSSIYLCSVGTGEYGYTFGSGTRLTVV.

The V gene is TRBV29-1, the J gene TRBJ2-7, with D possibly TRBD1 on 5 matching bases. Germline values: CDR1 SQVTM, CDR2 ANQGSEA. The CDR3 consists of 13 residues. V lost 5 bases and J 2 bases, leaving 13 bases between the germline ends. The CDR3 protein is CSVQAQGAYEQYF. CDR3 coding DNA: TGCAGCGTTCAGGCCCAAGGGGCCTACGAGCAGTACTTC.

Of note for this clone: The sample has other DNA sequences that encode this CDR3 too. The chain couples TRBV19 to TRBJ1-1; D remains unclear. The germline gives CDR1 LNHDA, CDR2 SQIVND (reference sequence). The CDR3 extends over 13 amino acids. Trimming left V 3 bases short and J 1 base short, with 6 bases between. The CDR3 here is CASSIRGNTEAFF. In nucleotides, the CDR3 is TGTGCCAGTAGTATTCGGGGGAACACTGAAGCTTTCTTT. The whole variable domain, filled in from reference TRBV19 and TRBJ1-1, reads DGGITQSPKYLFRKEGQNVTLSCEQNLNHDAMYWYRQDPGQGLRLIYYSQIVNDFQKGDIAEGYSVSREKKESFPLTVTSAQKNPTAFYLCASSIRGNTEAFFGQGTRLTVV.

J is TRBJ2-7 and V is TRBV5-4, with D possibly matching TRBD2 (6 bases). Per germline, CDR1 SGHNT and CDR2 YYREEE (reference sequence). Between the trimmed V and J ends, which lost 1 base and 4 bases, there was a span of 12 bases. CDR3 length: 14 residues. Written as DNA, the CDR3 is TGTGCCAGCAGCTTGAATAGCGGAACATACGAGCAGTACTTC. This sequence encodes CASSLNSGTYEQYF.